These 2 T cell receptor beta chains share one sample of origin, sequenced in a study of T cells of healthy individuals. From the 5' RACE reads, TCRdb called clonotypes with MiXCR, one entry per CDR3 protein. The top ten hold around 6.9% of the sample, which has around 80,000 distinct CDR3 sequences, more than 4.5% seen once. All receptors derive from a female donor in good health.

This clonotype was recorded a few times. V is TRBV5-1 and J is TRBJ2-7; TRBD1 matches 10 bases. Trimming cost V 4 bases and J 6 bases; bases outside gene matches: 7. The CDR3 totals 14 residues. The germline V gene has CDR1 SGHRS and CDR2 YFSETQ. The CDR3 spells CASSPRQGAGEQYF. For the CDR3, the DNA is TGCGCCAGCAGCCCGAGACAGGGGGCCGGCGAGCAGTACTTC.

V gene TRBV5-1 combines with J gene TRBJ2-5; 7 nucleotides align to TRBD1. Germline lookup yields CDR1 SGHRS and CDR2 YFSETQ. This CDR3 is 17 amino acids long. V lost 3 bases to trimming and J lost 2 bases; unmatched junction nucleotides: 13. The CDR3 DNA reads TGCGCCAGCAGCTGGCCCGCCGTGGGGACAGAACAAGAGACCCAGTACTTC. Amino acid sequence: CASSWPAVGTEQETQYF.